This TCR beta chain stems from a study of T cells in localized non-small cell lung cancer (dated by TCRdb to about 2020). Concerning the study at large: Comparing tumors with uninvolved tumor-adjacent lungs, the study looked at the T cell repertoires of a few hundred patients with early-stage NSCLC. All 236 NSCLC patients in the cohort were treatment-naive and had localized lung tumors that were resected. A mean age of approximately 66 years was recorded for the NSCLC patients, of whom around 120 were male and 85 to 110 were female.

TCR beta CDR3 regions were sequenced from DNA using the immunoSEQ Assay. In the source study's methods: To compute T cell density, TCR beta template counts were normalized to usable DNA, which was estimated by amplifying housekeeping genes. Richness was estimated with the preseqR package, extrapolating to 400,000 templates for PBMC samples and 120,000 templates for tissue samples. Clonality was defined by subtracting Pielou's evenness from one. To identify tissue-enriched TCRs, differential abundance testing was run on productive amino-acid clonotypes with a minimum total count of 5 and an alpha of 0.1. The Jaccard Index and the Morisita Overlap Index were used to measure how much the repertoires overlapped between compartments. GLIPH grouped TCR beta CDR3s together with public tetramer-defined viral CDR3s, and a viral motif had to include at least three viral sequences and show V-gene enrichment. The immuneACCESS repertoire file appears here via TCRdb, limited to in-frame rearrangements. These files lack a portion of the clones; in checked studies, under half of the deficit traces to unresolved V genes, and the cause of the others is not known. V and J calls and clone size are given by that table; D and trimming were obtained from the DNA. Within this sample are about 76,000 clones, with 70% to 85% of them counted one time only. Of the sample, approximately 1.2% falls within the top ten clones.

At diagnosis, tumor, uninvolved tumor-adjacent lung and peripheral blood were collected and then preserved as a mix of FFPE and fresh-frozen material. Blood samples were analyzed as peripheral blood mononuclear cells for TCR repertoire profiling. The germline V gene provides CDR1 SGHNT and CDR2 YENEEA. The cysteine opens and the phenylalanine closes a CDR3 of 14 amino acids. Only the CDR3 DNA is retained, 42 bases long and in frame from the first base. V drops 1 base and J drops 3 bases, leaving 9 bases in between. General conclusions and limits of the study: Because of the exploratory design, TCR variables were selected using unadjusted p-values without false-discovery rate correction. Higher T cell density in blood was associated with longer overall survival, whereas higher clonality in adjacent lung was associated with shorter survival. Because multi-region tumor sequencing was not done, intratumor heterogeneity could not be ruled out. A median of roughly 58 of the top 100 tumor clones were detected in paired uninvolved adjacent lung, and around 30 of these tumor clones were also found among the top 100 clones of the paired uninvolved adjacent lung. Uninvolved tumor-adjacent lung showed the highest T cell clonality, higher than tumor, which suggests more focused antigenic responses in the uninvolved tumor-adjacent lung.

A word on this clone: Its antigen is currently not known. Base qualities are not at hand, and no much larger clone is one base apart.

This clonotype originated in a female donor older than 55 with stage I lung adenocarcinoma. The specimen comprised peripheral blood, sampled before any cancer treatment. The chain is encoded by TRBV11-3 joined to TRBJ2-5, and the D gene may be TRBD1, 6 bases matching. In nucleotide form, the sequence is TGTGCCAGCAGCTTAGTGGGGGCTGAAGAGACCCAGTACTTC. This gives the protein CASSLVGAEETQYF.